This T cell receptor (beta chain) was captured in a study of OX40 agonist ivuxolimab in advanced cancers. Turning to the overall study: Ivuxolimab, which targeted the costimulatory receptor OX40 (CD134), was an agonistic, fully human IgG2 monoclonal antibody. In the dose-escalation cohort, more than 75% of patients were male, and the mean age was roughly 60 years, with a range of roughly 20 to 80. The paper describes the monotherapy dose-escalation part (N = 52 patients) of the phase I trial of ivuxolimab. Three dose-escalation patients achieved partial responses, one with hepatocellular carcinoma and two with cutaneous melanoma. Of the approximately 50 dose-escalation patients, hepatocellular carcinoma was present in about 20, melanoma in around 15, renal cell carcinoma in 9 and head and neck cancer in 9. Intravenous ivuxolimab was administered to patients every 2 weeks at six dose levels: 0.01, 0.1, 0.3, 1.5, 3 and 10 mg/kg. Prior anti-PD-1, anti-PD-L1 or anti-CTLA-4 therapy was permitted, and roughly two fifths of dose-escalation patients had received checkpoint inhibitors. Peripheral TCRbeta sequencing aimed to test whether ivuxolimab altered TCR sequence diversity and caused clonal T-cell expansion.

Turning to this clone: The specificity of this receptor is unknown. The input lacks base qualities; no much larger clone sits a single base away.

Genomic DNA was isolated from the sorted cells so that the TCRbeta CDR3 region could be sequenced. The immunoSEQ Assay was used to sequence the TCRbeta CDR3 regions. The source is immuneACCESS, and TCRdb retained only in-frame sequences with V and J called. Part of the clones is not carried over; for the studies checked, unresolved V genes explain less than half of this, and the remainder is unexplained. This sample gives approximately 63,000 clones in total; approximately 79% of them show up just once. The ten largest clonotypes hold approximately 10% of the sample. The trial excluded patients who had a history of autoimmune disease or were on systemic immunosuppression. In every dose cohort, peripheral blood was drawn for TCR sequencing at baseline, cycle 4 day 1, and cycle 7 day 1. Samples came from an open-label, multicenter, first-in-human phase I dose-escalation trial of ivuxolimab. The trial enrolled adults with locally advanced or metastatic head and neck squamous cell, hepatocellular, melanoma or renal cell carcinoma. Before TCR sequencing, CD4+ and CD8+ T cells were separately sorted from peripheral blood.

What the study reported, not specific to this receptor: The antigen specificity of the clonally expanded peripheral T cells was not determined. Clonal expansion of both CD4+ and CD8+ blood T cells was observed from baseline to week 6 at doses 0.1 to 3.0 mg/kg. In partial responders in the 0.1-3.0 mg/kg groups, normalized peripheral clonal expansion was found to be among the lowest, especially among CD8+ T cells. On average, CD8+ T cells showed more expanded clones than CD4+ T cells after ivuxolimab. Low levels of normalized T-cell clonal expansion were also shown by some nonresponding patients.

According to the germline V gene, CDR1 reads SQVTM and CDR2 reads ANQGSEA. From cysteine to phenylalanine, the CDR3 is 14 amino acids long. The kept DNA is CDR3 alone, 42 bases in frame from the first base. Trimming takes 6 bases off V and 5 bases off J; junction bases not matched to a gene: 13. The receptor was isolated from an adult with an advanced solid tumor such as melanoma, head and neck, liver or kidney cancer. The chain uses TRBV29-1 and TRBJ2-7; a stretch of 7 junction bases matches TRBD1. Material: CD4+ or CD8+ T cells sorted from blood, obtained in a trial of the OX40 agonist ivuxolimab. The sequence in DNA is TGCAGCGTCCAGGAACAGGGGTTTGGGGACGAGCAGTACTTC. Its protein is CSVQEQGFGDEQYF.